A single sample gave rise to the 21 T cell receptor beta chains below, sequenced in a study of blood T cell repertoires in COVID-19. Assay used: immunoSEQ multiplex PCR; TCRdb lists only in-frame clones, some missing. The sample lists approximately 290,000 clones, about 90% occurring once. The material sequenced was PBMCs or T cells enriched from blood (not recorded which). The receptors originated from a woman aged 18 to 35 with acute COVID-19.

The chain is built from TRBV14 and TRBJ2-1; D perhaps matches TRBD1 (6 bases). Germline loops: CDR1 SGHDN, CDR2 FVKESK. The CDR3 sequence is 13 residues long. Trimming took off 9 bases at V and 6 bases at J, with 15 bases between the two ends. The CDR3 here is CARIPDSFNEQFF. CDR3 sequence (DNA): TGTGCCAGGATCCCGGACAGCTTCAATGAGCAGTTCTTC.

V is TRBV28 and J is TRBJ2-7, with TRBD1 identical over 7 bases. Germline assignment: CDR1 MDHEN and CDR2 SYDVKM. V trimming: 2 bases; J trimming: 3 bases; junction bases outside the gene matches: 7. This CDR3 region has 15 residues. The CDR3 DNA is TGTGCCAGCAGTTTAAGGGGGCTATCCCGCTACGAGCAGTACTTC. This translates into CASSLRGLSRYEQYF.

The chain couples TRBV3-1 (or the pseudogene TRBV3-2) to TRBJ2-1, with 14 bases lining up with TRBD2. The CDR3 is 16 amino acids. The V segment lost 1 base and the J segment 9 bases; nucleotides outside the gene matches: 5. Germline V CDR1 and CDR2: LGHDT, YNNKEL (reference sequence). As DNA, the CDR3 is TGTGCCAGCAGCCAAGGACTAGCGGGAGGGGGTCCTGAGCAGTTCTTC. The encoded protein is CASSQGLAGGGPEQFF.

The chain has TRBV11-2 and TRBJ1-2; weak D call: TRBD1 (6 bases). The germline V gene has CDR1 SGHAT and CDR2 FQNNGV. This CDR3 comprises 12 residues. The ends were cut back, 4 bases at V and 13 bases at J, with 16 bases in the middle. CDR3 region: CASSSIRQVRTF. The CDR3 nucleotides read TGTGCCAGCAGCTCGATCCGACAGGTGCGCACCTTC.

The gene calls are TRBV27 and TRBJ1-4, with 10 positions matching TRBD1. Germline values: CDR1 MNHEY, CDR2 SMNVEV (reference sequence). V trimming: 3 bases; J trimming: 7 bases; junction bases outside the gene matches: 8. The CDR3 loop spans 16 amino acids. The CDR3 bases are TGTGCCAGCAGTTTGGGCATAGGGACAGGGGCTGAAAAACTGTTTTTT. Translation gives CASSLGIGTGAEKLFF. Full variable domain (rest looked up from reference TRBV27 and TRBJ1-4): EAQVTQNPRYLITVTGKKLTVTCSQNMNHEYMSWYRQDPGLGLRQIYYSMNVEVTDKGDVPEGYKVSRKEKRNFPLILESPSPNQTSLYFCASSLGIGTGAEKLFFGSGTQLSVL.

The chain's CDR3 is CASSSARQGSYEQYF. The CDR3 region has the DNA TGTGCCAGCAGCTCCGCGAGGCAGGGCTCCTACGAGCAGTACTTC. This chain joins TRBV11-3 and TRBJ2-7; D may be TRBD1 (5 bases). Trimming left V 4 bases short and J 0 bases short, with 13 bases between. Looked up from germline, CDR1 is SGHNT and CDR2 is YENEEA. The CDR3 spans 15 residues.

This clone was picked up one time. The CDR3 is CASSQVGGGNYGYTF. Here the CDR3 DNA reads TGTGCCAGCAGCCAAGTGGGAGGGGGTAACTATGGCTACACCTTC. The V and J genes are TRBV3-1 (or the pseudogene TRBV3-2) and TRBJ1-2; maybe TRBD1 (6 bases). This CDR3 region has 15 residues. CDR1 and CDR2 (germline): LGHDT, YNNKEL (reference sequence). The V end was cut by 1 base, the J end by 1 base, with 10 bases between.

The chain employs TRBV9 and TRBJ1-1; 8 nucleotides align to TRBD1. After removal of 3 bases from V and 6 bases from J, the junction contained 10 bases not matched to a gene. Germline V lookup: CDR1 SGDLS, CDR2 YYNGEE. This CDR3 has 15 residues. The CDR3 reads CASSDGQGVNAEAFF. The CDR3 DNA reads as TGTGCCAGCAGCGACGGACAGGGTGTAAACGCTGAAGCTTTCTTT. Combining the CDR3 with reference TRBV9 and TRBJ1-1 gives the whole variable domain DSGVTQTPKHLITATGQRVTLRCSPRSGDLSVYWYQQSLDQGLQFLIQYYNGEERAKGNILERFSAQQFPDLHSELNLSSLELGDSALYFCASSDGQGVNAEAFFGQGTRLTVV.

The chain joins TRBV7-3 to TRBJ2-1; 12 bases are shared with TRBD2. The CDR3 runs 19 residues. The J segment lost 7 bases and the V segment lost 0 bases, leaving 13 bases of the junction unmatched. Germline lookup yields CDR1 SGHTA and CDR2 FQGTGA. The CDR3 DNA reads as TGTGCCAGCAGCTTAACGGGGCTAGCGGGAGGGCCAGTTATAAATGAGCAGTTCTTC. It codes for CASSLTGLAGGPVINEQFF.

The J gene is TRBJ2-1, the V gene TRBV6-5; 7 bases are a match to TRBD2. This CDR3 contains 15 residues. Trimming took 5 bases from V and 2 from J; bases not matched to a gene: 6. Germline loops: CDR1 MNHEY, CDR2 SVGAGI. In DNA form, the CDR3 reads TGTGCCAGCAGTCAGGCAGCGGGAACCTACAATGAGCAGTTCTTC. Its protein product is CASSQAAGTYNEQFF.

V is TRBV14 and J is TRBJ2-7; 8 bases line up with TRBD1. V was pared by 4 bases and J by 4 bases, with 12 bases of the junction left unmatched. Per the germline V gene, CDR1 is SGHDN and CDR2 is FVKESK. CDR3 length: 16 residues. In nucleotides, the CDR3 is TGTGCCAGCAGCCTGAATTACCGGGACAGGAGTTACGAGCAGTACTTC. Amino acids: CASSLNYRDRSYEQYF.

This chain links TRBV6-1 with TRBJ2-7; 10 bases line up with TRBD1. The trim removed 3 bases at V and 3 bases at J, leaving 8 bases unmatched. This CDR3 has 16 amino acids. The V gene's germline CDR1 is MNHNS and CDR2 SASEGT. CDR3 residues: CASSDNPGQGIYEQYF. Written as DNA, the CDR3 is TGTGCCAGCAGTGATAACCCGGGACAGGGGATCTACGAGCAGTACTTC.

The chain employs TRBV28 and TRBJ1-5, with a tentative D call TRBD1 (6 bases). The CDR3 loop spans 17 amino acids. Germline values: CDR1 MDHEN, CDR2 SYDVKM. V was shortened by 8 bases and J by 9 bases, with 29 bases between the two germline ends. The CDR3 is CASQFSGGFTGGWPQHF. CDR3 bases: TGTGCCAGCCAATTCTCGGGGGGCTTTACGGGAGGGTGGCCCCAGCATTTT.

V is TRBV9 and J is TRBJ1-2; no definite D call. The CDR3 has 14 residues. The V end lost 4 bases, the J end lost 7 bases, and 17 bases lay between the germline ends. Germline CDR1 and CDR2: SGDLS and YYNGEE. In DNA form, the CDR3 reads TGTGCCAGCAGCCCCCAGACCGCGCGGGGTGGCTACACCTTC. Translation gives CASSPQTARGGYTF.

The rearrangement joins TRBV2 to TRBJ2-3, with TRBD2 matching over 10 bases. The germline V gene has CDR1 SNHLY and CDR2 FYNNEI. The trim removed 5 bases at V and 2 bases at J, leaving 10 bases unmatched. The CDR3 is made up of 17 amino acids. The CDR3 spells CASSLPVAGGFTDTQYF. Written as DNA, the CDR3 is TGTGCCAGCAGTCTCCCCGTAGCGGGAGGTTTCACAGATACGCAGTATTTT.

The chain carries TRBV24-1 and TRBJ1-2; 7 bases agree with TRBD1. The CDR3 loop spans 15 amino acids. Losses at the gene ends were 1 base for V and 4 bases for J; bases not matched to a gene: 5. Germline V gene data show CDR1 as KGHDR and CDR2 as SFDVKD. CDR3 nucleotide sequence: TGTGCCACCAGTGATTTACAGACAGGGTTCTATGGCTACACCTTC. Its translation is CATSDLQTGFYGYTF.

The J gene is TRBJ1-1, the V gene TRBV6-5; D ambiguous. This CDR3 comprises 15 residues. Germline loops: CDR1 MNHEY, CDR2 SVGAGI. V was pared by 2 bases and J by 3 bases, with 13 bases between. CDR3 DNA sequence: TGTGCCAGCAGTTACATAGGGAGTGGGTACACTGAAGCTTTCTTT. Encoded protein: CASSYIGSGYTEAFF.

The chain joins TRBV12-3 or TRBV12-4 to TRBJ2-7; D might be TRBD1 (6 bases). This CDR3 has 12 amino acids. Deletions cut 6 bases from V and 9 bases from J, with 15 bases between. The CDR3 is CASSPDRPRQYF. The DNA of the CDR3 is TGTGCCAGCAGCCCAGACAGGCCCAGGCAGTACTTC.

The sample holds a few counts of this clone. The chain carries TRBV7-3 and TRBJ2-5; 9 bases agree with TRBD2. CDR3 length: 16 amino acids. The V and J ends lost 4 bases and 2 bases, in that order; junction bases with no gene match: 8. The germline CDR1 and CDR2 sequences are SGHTA and FQGTGA. The CDR3 reads CASSWIRAGGQETQYF. The DNA for the CDR3 is TGTGCCAGCAGCTGGATACGAGCGGGAGGTCAAGAGACCCAGTACTTC.

The chain recombines TRBV11-3 with TRBJ2-1, with D unresolved. Trimming shortened V by 6 bases and J by 5 bases, and 8 bases separated the two germline ends. The CDR3 contains 12 residues. The V gene's germline CDR1 is SGHNT and CDR2 YENEEA. The CDR3 loop is CASSEENNEQFF. The CDR3 DNA is TGTGCCAGCAGTGAAGAGAACAATGAGCAGTTCTTC.

V and J are TRBV19 and TRBJ1-5, with D perhaps TRBD1 (5 bases). The CDR3 length is 15 residues. Germline assignment: CDR1 LNHDA and CDR2 SQIVND (reference sequence). V was trimmed by 6 bases and J by 8 bases, leaving 20 bases between them. CDR3 residues: CASRRDQGAFKPQHF. Written as DNA, the CDR3 is TGTGCCAGTAGGCGGGACCAGGGAGCTTTCAAGCCCCAGCATTTT.